Sequencing of this TCR beta chain was carried out in a study of blood T cell repertoires in COVID-19. Method: immunoSEQ multiplex PCR; TCRdb's copy keeps in-frame clones and lacks some. Here the sample spans tens of thousands of clones, 80% to 90% being singletons. The CDR3 runs to 17 residues. Per germline, CDR1 MDHEN and CDR2 SYDVKM. With 1 base clipped from V and 3 bases from J, the junction kept 11 bases outside the gene matches. This clonotype was obtained from a man aged 40-49 years with COVID-19, enrolled during active disease. J is TRBJ1-1 and V is TRBV28, with 7 bases identical to TRBD1. Sequencing was carried out using peripheral blood. The CDR3 here is CASSLSPTGAGDTEAFF. The CDR3 bases are TGTGCCAGCAGTTTATCGCCAACAGGGGCGGGCGACACTGAAGCTTTCTTT.